This T cell receptor beta chain comes out of a study of T-cell reconstitution after alpha-beta-depleted transplantation in children. V gave up 2 bases and J gave up 7 bases; unmatched junction bases: 6. Germline CDR1 and CDR2: KGHSH and LQKENI. The CDR3 length is 14 residues. A library of TCRbeta sequences, prepared with unique molecular identifiers, was generated. MiXCR, applied by TCRdb to the PCR reads, yields one record per CDR3 protein. The table lists roughly 500,000 distinct CDR3 sequences, around 13% of them singletons. This clonotype was seen more than once but under ten times. The rearrangement uses TRBV18 and TRBJ2-7; TRBD2 agrees at 9 bases. The source was PBMCs from the stem cell graft donor, collected from the stem cell graft. The sequence came from a human donor who donated a stem cell graft to a child with combined immunodeficiency. The CDR3 DNA reads TGTGCCAGCTCACCAGCGGGGGGGCGATATGAGCAGTACTTC. Its protein product is CASSPAGGRYEQYF.